The entry below gives a single TCR beta chain sequence along with its context. In the original analysis: Amplification of reference gene primers was used by the study to estimate nucleated cell counts. This table comes from immunoSEQ multiplex PCR, and its TCRdb copy is limited to in-frame clones, with some not included. The V and J calls and the clone size are those of that table, but D and trimming were determined from the DNA. The table lists approximately 70,000 clones, approximately 90% of them singletons. The sample comes from a study of blood T cell repertoires in COVID-19. Study information: The origin of the acute and convalescent COVID-19 samples was the United States, Italy and Spain. T cells, B-cell-depleted T cells, or PBMCs supplied cDNA or gDNA.

CDR3 length: 16 residues. Germline V gene lookup returns CDR1 SGHAT and CDR2 FQDESV (reference sequence). V dropped 4 bases and J dropped 3; count of bases not matched to a gene: 6. The chain couples TRBV11-1 to TRBJ2-7, with 13 bases that match TRBD2. What was sequenced was peripheral blood. This TCR came from a woman aged 80 or over with active COVID-19. Here the CDR3 DNA reads TGTGCCAGCAGCTCGGGACTAGCGGGATCTCACTACGAGCAGTACTTC. It yields the protein CASSSGLAGSHYEQYF.